This T cell receptor beta chain appears in the sequencing data of a study of T cell responses to AZD1222 COVID-19 vaccine. Regarding the study as a whole: Spike-specific TCR breadth rose after two AZD1222 doses, and depth rose as well. Baseline testing showed seropositivity in only a handful of AZD1222 recipients. Spike-wide coverage was observed for vaccine-associated CD4 TCRs, with dominant responses at 160-218 and 743-854.

The ends lost 4 bases at V and 5 bases at J; junction bases unmatched: 17. The CDR3 totals 17 residues. CDR1 LGHNA and CDR2 YSLEER come from the germline V gene. About this clone itself: Its antigen is currently unknown.

Data came from immunoSEQ multiplex PCR; TCRdb stores just in-frame clones and leaves some out. The sample records tens of thousands of clones, roughly nine tenths being singletons. This receptor was taken from an adult in good health. This chain joins TRBV4-3 and TRBJ2-7; 7 bases align to TRBD1. Sample: peripheral blood, taken on day 0 of AZD1222 vaccination. The chain's CDR3 is CASSPERTGVGGNEQYF. The CDR3, as DNA: TGCGCCAGCAGCCCAGAAAGAACAGGGGTAGGGGGTAACGAGCAGTACTTC.